This passage covers 25 T cell receptor beta chains from one sample sequenced in a study of cytomegalovirus exposure and HLA in healthy donors. Primers for the PCR totalled 60 Vbeta and 13 Jbeta. TCRdb's table, derived via immunoSEQ multiplex PCR, lists solely in-frame clones and lacks some. The table has 150,000 to 200,000 clones, about 75% seen once. The sequenced sample consisted of PBMCs. The receptors shown here come from a female donor in good health and CMV-seronegative.

The rearrangement links TRBV19 to TRBJ2-2, with 7 bases fitting TRBD2. Looked up from germline, CDR1 is LNHDA and CDR2 is SQIVND (reference sequence). The CDR3 is 14 amino acids. V lost 1 base to trimming and J lost 4 bases; unmatched junction nucleotides: 0. CDR3 residues: CASSIAGGTGELFF. CDR3 DNA: TGTGCCAGTAGTATAGCGGGAGGCACCGGGGAGCTGTTTTTT.

V usage is TRBV21-1 and J usage is TRBJ2-6; the table's D gene call, TRBD1, was not cross checked with the DNA. TRBV21-1 is a pseudogene. The CDR3 loop spans 14 amino acids. The CDR3 DNA is TGTGCCAGAACAGGGTCTCCCGGGGCCAACGTCCTGACTTTC. This translates into CARTGSPGANVLTF.

The chain uses TRBV2 and TRBJ1-1, with 7 bases aligning to TRBD1. In germline, CDR1 is SNHLY, CDR2 FYNNEI. V lost 3 bases to trimming and J lost 3 bases; unmatched junction nucleotides: 7. This CDR3 is built from 15 residues. Written as DNA, the CDR3 is TGTGCCAGCAGTGAGATTAGGGGGCCCGACACTGAAGCTTTCTTT. It codes for CASSEIRGPDTEAFF. Together with reference TRBV2 and TRBJ1-1, the CDR3 gives the full variable domain: EPEVTQTPSHQVTQMGQEVILRCVPISNHLYFYWYRQILGQKVEFLVSFYNNEISEKSEIFDDQFSVERPDGSNFTLKIRSTKLEDSAMYFCASSEIRGPDTEAFFGQGTRLTVV.

This clone has more than one count but fewer than ten. The chain carries TRBV7-2 and TRBJ1-2, with D possibly matching TRBD1 (6 bases). The V end was cut by 8 bases, the J end by 8 bases, with 24 bases between. Per germline, CDR1 SGHTA and CDR2 FQGNSA. There are 15 residues in the CDR3. DNA of the CDR3: TGTGCCAGCCGTCCCCCGGGGGGGCTGGTGCTCGGCTACACCTTC. This codes for CASRPPGGLVLGYTF.

The V call is TRBV7-2, the J call TRBJ1-3, with TRBD1 matching over 9 bases. V lost 5 bases and J lost 7; bases outside the gene matches: 9. This CDR3 is 15 amino acids long. The V gene's germline CDR1 is SGHTA and CDR2 FQGNSA. The CDR3 DNA follows: TGTGCCAGCAGCCCCGGTGGACAGGGGAGTAACACCATATATTTT. Protein: CASSPGGQGSNTIYF.

The chain carries TRBV2 and TRBJ1-1; D is perhaps TRBD1 (6 bases). Germline loops: CDR1 SNHLY, CDR2 FYNNEI. Trimming removed 7 bases from V and 5 bases from J, with 20 bases in between. CDR3 length equals 15 residues. CDR3 DNA: TGTGCCAGCACCAAGGGGGGGGTAATGGGTACTGAAGCTTTCTTT. Its protein is CASTKGGVMGTEAFF.

The chain carries TRBV5-1 and TRBJ1-2; a weak D match, TRBD1 (5 bases). V was clipped by 6 bases and J by 4 bases, with 19 bases between them. Germline CDR1 and CDR2: SGHRS and YFSETQ. There are 15 residues in the CDR3. The CDR3 spells CASIEGPGGSYGYTF. The CDR3 DNA reads TGCGCCAGCATAGAGGGGCCGGGAGGTAGCTATGGCTACACCTTC.

CDR3 coding DNA: TGTGCCACGACTAGCGGGAACACCGGGGAGCTGTTTTTT. Translation: CATTSGNTGELFF. The chain combines TRBV5-4 with TRBJ2-2, with 9 bases aligning to TRBD2. The CDR3 covers 13 residues. The trim removed 9 bases at V and 1 base at J, leaving 1 base unmatched. Germline V lookup: CDR1 SGHNT, CDR2 YYREEE (reference sequence).

This clone occurred a few times. V and J are TRBV6-5 and TRBJ1-2; TRBD1 might be the D (6 bases). The CDR3 is made up of 15 amino acids. CDR1 is MNHEY and CDR2 is SVGAGI in the germline V gene. The V end lost 2 bases, the J end lost 4 bases, and 14 bases lay between the germline ends. The CDR3 DNA is TGTGCCAGCAGTTACGGCAGGGGCGCGGGCTATGGCTACACCTTC. Translated, it gives CASSYGRGAGYGYTF.

The genes are TRBV7-9 and TRBJ1-1; D is unresolved. V dropped 7 bases and J dropped 5 bases, with 14 bases sitting between them. Germline V lookup: CDR1 SEHNR, CDR2 FQNEAQ (reference sequence). CDR3 size: 13 residues. In DNA form, the CDR3 reads TGTGCCAGCATCATGGGGAGTGGGACTGAAGCTTTCTTT. It yields the protein CASIMGSGTEAFF.

This chain joins TRBV5-1 and TRBJ1-5, with 9 bases matching TRBD1. J gave up 2 bases and V 4 bases, and 1 base lay outside the gene matches. Germline V CDR1 and CDR2: SGHRS, YFSETQ. This CDR3 comprises 14 residues. CDR3 sequence reads: CASSRTGGNQPQHF. The CDR3 DNA follows: TGCGCCAGCAGCCGGACAGGGGGCAATCAGCCCCAGCATTTT.

The chain is built from TRBV27 and TRBJ2-7, with D perhaps matching TRBD2 (5 bases). V lost 2 bases and J 5 bases, leaving 13 bases between the germline ends. The CDR3 has 14 amino acids. In germline, CDR1 is MNHEY, CDR2 SMNVEV (reference sequence). In DNA, the CDR3 is TGTGCCAGCAGTTTAGAACGGGGAAGCCACGAGCAGTACTTC. Its protein is CASSLERGSHEQYF.

The chain is built from TRBV2 and TRBJ1-1; D gene uncertain. The length of the CDR3 is 17 residues. Germline V gene lookup returns CDR1 SNHLY and CDR2 FYNNEI. V dropped 3 bases and J dropped 2 bases, with 19 bases sitting between them. The CDR3 loop reads CASSDMLAGMTNTEAFF. CDR3 nucleotides: TGTGCCAGCAGTGATATGTTGGCAGGCATGACAAACACTGAAGCTTTCTTT.

The chain uses TRBV9 and TRBJ1-5; tentatively, D is TRBD1 (6 bases). This CDR3 is 14 amino acids long. Germline-derived CDR1 and CDR2 are SGDLS and YYNGEE. The V and J ends lost 2 bases and 7 bases respectively, with 13 bases between them. The CDR3 DNA sequence: TGTGCCAGCAGCGTTTCAGGGGTGGGACAGCCCCAGCATTTT. Its protein is CASSVSGVGQPQHF.

CDR3 sequence reads: CASSLGGTGVHEQYF. CDR3 DNA: TGTGCCAGCAGCTTAGGCGGGACAGGGGTCCACGAGCAGTACTTC. The chain links TRBV13 to TRBJ2-7; 10 nucleotides align to TRBD1. Germline lookup yields CDR1 PRHDT and CDR2 FYEKMQ (reference sequence). With V trimmed by 0 bases and J by 5 bases, 4 bases remained unmatched. The CDR3 runs 15 residues.

This clone was found a few times. The V and J genes are TRBV30 and TRBJ1-4, with 7 positions matching TRBD1. This CDR3 is built from 14 residues. CDR1 and CDR2 (germline): GTSNPN, SVGIG (reference sequence). V lost 3 bases, J lost 8 bases, and 9 bases stayed unmatched. CDR3 sequence: CAWRAPGTAEKLFF. CDR3 nucleotides: TGTGCCTGGAGGGCCCCCGGGACAGCCGAAAAACTGTTTTTT.

The rearrangement links TRBV11-2 to TRBJ2-7, with 10 bases that match TRBD1. Germline V gene lookup returns CDR1 SGHAT and CDR2 FQNNGV. CDR3 size: 17 residues. V lost 5 bases to trimming and J lost 3 bases; unmatched junction nucleotides: 13. The CDR3 DNA is TGTGCCAGCAGCGCTGGGACAGGGGCCGGGACCCGCTACGAGCAGTACTTC. Its protein is CASSAGTGAGTRYEQYF.

The chain couples TRBV5-1 to TRBJ1-1; 8 nucleotides align to TRBD1. The V segment lost 4 bases and the J segment 3 bases; nucleotides outside the gene matches: 8. Germline V gene data show CDR1 as SGHRS and CDR2 as YFSETQ. CDR3 length: 15 residues. CDR3 loop: CASSVRGQLDTEAFF. In nucleotides, the CDR3 is TGCGCCAGCAGCGTCAGGGGGCAGCTCGACACTGAAGCTTTCTTT.

Comment on this clone: The sample carries other DNA sequences with the same CDR3. The chain is built from TRBV9 and TRBJ1-1, with D tentatively TRBD1 (6 bases). The CDR3 is 14 residues long. V was cut by 0 bases and J by 3 bases, with 9 bases left in between. Germline V lookup: CDR1 SGDLS, CDR2 YYNGEE. CDR3 sequence: CASSVEGVDTEAFF. The CDR3 DNA follows: TGTGCCAGCAGCGTAGAGGGGGTGGACACTGAAGCTTTCTTT.

V usage is TRBV6-5 and J usage is TRBJ1-1; 7 bases fit TRBD1. With 6 bases clipped from V and 2 bases from J, the junction kept 6 bases outside the gene matches. CDR1 and CDR2 (germline): MNHEY, SVGAGI. The CDR3 spans 14 residues. The CDR3 is CASRRDRRNTEAFF. For the CDR3, the DNA is TGTGCCAGCAGAAGGGACAGAAGAAACACTGAAGCTTTCTTT.

This clone has a handful of counts. The chain employs TRBV5-1 and TRBJ1-2; D remains ambiguous. V was pared by 0 bases and J by 0 bases, with 9 bases between. The CDR3 has 15 amino acids. Germline values: CDR1 SGHRS, CDR2 YFSETQ. The CDR3 region is CASSLDQRTNYGYTF. The DNA for the CDR3 is TGCGCCAGCAGCTTGGATCAGAGGACTAACTATGGCTACACCTTC.

The genes are TRBV7-9 and TRBJ2-3; D call uncertain. Germline CDR1 reads SEHNR; CDR2 reads FQNEAQ (reference sequence). There are 12 residues in the CDR3. The germline V and J ends were trimmed by 11 bases and 3 bases, with 12 bases remaining between them. The CDR3 loop is CAGLGITDTQYF. The CDR3 DNA reads as TGTGCCGGATTGGGCATAACAGATACGCAGTATTTT.

This sequence joins TRBV7-9 and TRBJ1-5, with TRBD1 identical over 7 bases. Germline-derived CDR1 and CDR2 are SEHNR and FQNEAQ (reference sequence). The CDR3 extends over 16 amino acids. Trimming removed 5 bases from V and 3 bases from J; junction bases left unmatched: 10. The CDR3 sequence is CASSRGQGVVNQPQHF. In DNA, the CDR3 is TGTGCCAGCAGCCGGGGGCAGGGGGTGGTCAATCAGCCCCAGCATTTT. The complete variable domain, with remaining parts taken from reference TRBV7-9 and TRBJ1-5, reads DTGVSQNPRHKITKRGQNVTFRCDPISEHNRLYWYRQTLGQGPEFLTYFQNEAQLEKSRLLSDRFSAERPKGSFSTLEIQRTEQGDSAMYLCASSRGQGVVNQPQHFGDGTRLSIL.

The V and J genes are TRBV11-3 and TRBJ2-1; the match to TRBD2 covers 9 bases. CDR1 SGHNT and CDR2 YENEEA come from the germline V gene. V gave up 3 bases and J gave up 3 bases; unmatched junction bases: 0. This CDR3 has 14 amino acids. CDR3 sequence: CASSFSGGYNEQFF. Here the CDR3 DNA reads TGTGCCAGCAGCTTTAGCGGGGGCTACAATGAGCAGTTCTTC.

The chain joins TRBV6-5 to TRBJ2-7; the match to TRBD1 covers 7 bases. The CDR3 is 14 amino acids. Germline V lookup: CDR1 MNHEY, CDR2 SVGAGI. J gave up 3 bases and V 2 bases, and 4 bases lay outside the gene matches. The CDR3, as DNA: TGTGCCAGCAGTTACGCGACAGGGAGCTACGAGCAGTACTTC. Its protein is CASSYATGSYEQYF.